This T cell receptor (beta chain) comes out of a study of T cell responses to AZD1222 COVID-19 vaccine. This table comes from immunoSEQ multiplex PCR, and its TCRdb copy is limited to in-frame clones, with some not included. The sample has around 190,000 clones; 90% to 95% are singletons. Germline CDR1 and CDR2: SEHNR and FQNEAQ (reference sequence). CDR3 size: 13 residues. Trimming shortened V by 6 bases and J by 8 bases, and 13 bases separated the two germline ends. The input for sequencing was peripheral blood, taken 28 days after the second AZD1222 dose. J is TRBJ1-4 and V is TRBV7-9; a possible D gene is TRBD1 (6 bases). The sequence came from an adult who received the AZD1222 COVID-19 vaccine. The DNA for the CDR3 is TGTGCCAGCAGGCGGGGTCAGGGGGAAAAACTGTTTTTT. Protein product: CASRRGQGEKLFF.